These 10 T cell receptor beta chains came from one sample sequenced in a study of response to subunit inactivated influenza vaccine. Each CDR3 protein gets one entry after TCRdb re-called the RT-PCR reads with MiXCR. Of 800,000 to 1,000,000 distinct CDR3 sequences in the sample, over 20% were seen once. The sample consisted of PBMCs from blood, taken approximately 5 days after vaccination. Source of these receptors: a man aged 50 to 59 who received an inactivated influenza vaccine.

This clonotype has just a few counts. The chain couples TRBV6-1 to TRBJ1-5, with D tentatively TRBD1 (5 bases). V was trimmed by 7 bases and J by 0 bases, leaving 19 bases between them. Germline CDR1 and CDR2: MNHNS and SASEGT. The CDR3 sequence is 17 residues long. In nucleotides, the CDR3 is TGTGCCAGCAAGCGGGACGGACGTTCGACTAGCAATCAGCCCCAGCATTTT. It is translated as CASKRDGRSTSNQPQHF.

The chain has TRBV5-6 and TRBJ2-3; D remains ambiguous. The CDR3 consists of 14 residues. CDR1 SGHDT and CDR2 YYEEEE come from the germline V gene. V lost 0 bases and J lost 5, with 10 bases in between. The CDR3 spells CASSLGPGRDTQYF. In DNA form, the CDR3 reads TGTGCCAGCAGCTTGGGACCTGGCCGAGATACGCAGTATTTT.

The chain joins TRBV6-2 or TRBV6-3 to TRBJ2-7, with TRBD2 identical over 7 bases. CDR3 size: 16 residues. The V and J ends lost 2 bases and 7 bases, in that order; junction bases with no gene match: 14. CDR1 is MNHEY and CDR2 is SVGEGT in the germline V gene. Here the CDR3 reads CASSYGLAVPSGEQYF. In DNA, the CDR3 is TGTGCCAGCAGTTACGGGCTAGCGGTTCCTTCGGGAGAGCAGTACTTC.

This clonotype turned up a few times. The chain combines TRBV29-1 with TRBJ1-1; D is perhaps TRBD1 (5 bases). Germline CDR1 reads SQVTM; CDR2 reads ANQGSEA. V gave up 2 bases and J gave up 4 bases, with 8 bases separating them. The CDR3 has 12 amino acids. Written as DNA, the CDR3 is TGCAGCGTTGAATCGGGACGCACTGAAGCTTTCTTT. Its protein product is CSVESGRTEAFF.

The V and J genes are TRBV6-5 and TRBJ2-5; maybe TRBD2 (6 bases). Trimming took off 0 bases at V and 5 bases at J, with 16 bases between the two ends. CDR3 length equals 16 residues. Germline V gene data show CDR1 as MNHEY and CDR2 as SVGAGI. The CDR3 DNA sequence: TGTGCCAGCAGTTACTCTTCCACGGGGGTTTTCGAGACCCAGTACTTC. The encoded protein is CASSYSSTGVFETQYF.

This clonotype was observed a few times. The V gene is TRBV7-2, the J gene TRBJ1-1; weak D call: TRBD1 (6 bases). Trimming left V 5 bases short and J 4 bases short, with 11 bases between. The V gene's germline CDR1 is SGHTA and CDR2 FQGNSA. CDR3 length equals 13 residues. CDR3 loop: CASSVQGGTEAFF. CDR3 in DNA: TGTGCCAGCAGCGTACAGGGTGGCACTGAAGCTTTCTTT.

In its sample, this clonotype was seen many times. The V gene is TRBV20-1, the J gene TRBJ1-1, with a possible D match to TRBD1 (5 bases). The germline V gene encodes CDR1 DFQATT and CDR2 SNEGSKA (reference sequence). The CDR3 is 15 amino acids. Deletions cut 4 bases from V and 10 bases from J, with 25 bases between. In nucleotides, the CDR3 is TGCAGTGCTAATTCCCCAGGGCGTCCCGGAGAAGGAGCTTTCTTT. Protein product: CSANSPGRPGEGAFF.

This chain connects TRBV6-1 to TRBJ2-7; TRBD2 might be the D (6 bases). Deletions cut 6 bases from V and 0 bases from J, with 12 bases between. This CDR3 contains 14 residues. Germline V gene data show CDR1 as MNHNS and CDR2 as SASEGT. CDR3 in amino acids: CASSRMGGSYEQYF. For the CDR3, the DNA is TGTGCCAGCAGCCGGATGGGGGGCTCCTACGAGCAGTACTTC.

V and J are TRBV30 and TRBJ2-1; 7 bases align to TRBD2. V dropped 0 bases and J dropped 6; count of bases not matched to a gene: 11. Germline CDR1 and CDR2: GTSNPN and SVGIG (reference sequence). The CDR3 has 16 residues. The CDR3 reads CAWSVRRLLARNEQFF. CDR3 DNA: TGTGCCTGGAGTGTAAGGCGTCTACTAGCGCGCAATGAGCAGTTCTTC.

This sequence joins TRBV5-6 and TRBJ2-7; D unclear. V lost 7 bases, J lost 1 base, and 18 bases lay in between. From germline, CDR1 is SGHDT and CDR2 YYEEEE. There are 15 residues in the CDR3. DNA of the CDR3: TGTGCCAGCGGCTCCGGGCCCCCCAGATCCTACGAGCAGTACTTC. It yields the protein CASGSGPPRSYEQYF.